The next 13 T cell receptor beta chains were all read from a single sample in a study of cytomegalovirus exposure and HLA in healthy donors. 13 Jbeta primers and 60 Vbeta primers were used for the PCR. Assay used: immunoSEQ multiplex PCR; TCRdb lists only in-frame clones, some missing. The data hold about 120,000 clones, with under 70% observed a single time. Sequencing used PBMCs. The source is a man between 18 and 35 years old in good health and CMV-seronegative.

This clone was seen once. The chain links TRBV20-1 to TRBJ1-1; D unresolved. From germline, CDR1 is DFQATT and CDR2 SNEGSKA (reference sequence). V lost 6 bases, J lost 5 bases, and 7 bases lay in between. CDR3 size: 10 residues. This CDR3 is CSASRTEAFF. In nucleotides, the CDR3 is TGCAGTGCAAGTCGGACTGAAGCTTTCTTT.

V is TRBV5-4 and J is TRBJ2-7; 7 bases fit TRBD2. The trim removed 4 bases at V and 10 bases at J, leaving 11 bases unmatched. Germline V gene data show CDR1 as SGHNT and CDR2 as YYREEE (reference sequence). The CDR3 runs 13 residues. The CDR3 sequence: CASSPGGHRPQYF. The CDR3 nucleotides are TGTGCCAGCAGCCCGGGGGGTCATCGGCCCCAGTACTTC.

This clone showed up just a few times. This chain joins TRBV19 and TRBJ1-2; a possible D gene is TRBD1 (6 bases). Germline V gives CDR1 LNHDA, CDR2 SQIVND (reference sequence). V lost 3 bases to trimming and J lost 3 bases, with 11 bases between them. This CDR3 has 14 amino acids. CDR3 sequence (DNA): TGTGCCAGTAGTATTTCGGCAGGGGACTATGGCTACACCTTC. Amino acid sequence: CASSISAGDYGYTF.

The chain is built from TRBV10-3 and TRBJ1-2; D unresolved. The V and J ends lost 8 bases and 4 bases respectively, with 17 bases between them. CDR3 size: 14 residues. The germline CDR1 and CDR2 sequences are ENHRY and SYGVKD. The DNA of the CDR3 is TGTGCCATCGACGGGATCCCGCCTGGCTATGGCTACACCTTC. Translating it yields CAIDGIPPGYGYTF.

The V call is TRBV6-5, the J call TRBJ1-1; 7 nucleotides agree with TRBD1. The CDR3 runs to 15 residues. Germline V gives CDR1 MNHEY, CDR2 SVGAGI. V lost 2 bases, J lost 6 bases, and 9 bases stayed unmatched. The CDR3 DNA sequence: TGTGCCAGCAGTTACGCCCCGGACAGGCCGCCTGAAGCTTTCTTT. The encoded protein is CASSYAPDRPPEAFF.

This chain links TRBV5-1 with TRBJ1-2; D is undetermined. V was pared by 4 bases and J by 3 bases, with 10 bases between. The germline gives CDR1 SGHRS, CDR2 YFSETQ. The CDR3 is 13 residues long. The CDR3 DNA reads TGCGCCAGCAGCATAGACGGAGACTATGGCTACACCTTC. This codes for CASSIDGDYGYTF. The complete variable domain, with remaining parts taken from reference TRBV5-1 and TRBJ1-2, reads KAGVTQTPRYLIKTRGQQVTLSCSPISGHRSVSWYQQTPGQGLQFLFEYFSETQRNKGNFPGRFSGRQFSNSRSEMNVSTLELGDSALYLCASSIDGDYGYTFGSGTRLTVV.

This sequence joins TRBV28 and TRBJ1-1, with TRBD1 identical over 8 bases. Germline V gives CDR1 MDHEN, CDR2 SYDVKM. This CDR3 has 14 residues. With V trimmed by 5 bases and J by 4 bases, 6 bases remained unmatched. In DNA, the CDR3 is TGTGCCAGCAGTGCGGACAGGGATGTCACTGAAGCTTTCTTT. Protein sequence: CASSADRDVTEAFF.

The chain joins TRBV7-9 to TRBJ2-1, with D hard to call. Germline CDR1 reads SEHNR; CDR2 reads FQNEAQ (reference sequence). The CDR3 covers 11 residues. V lost 5 bases and J 10 bases, leaving 9 bases between the germline ends. The CDR3 DNA sequence: TGTGCCAGCAGCAGAACCGGGGAGCAGTTCTTC. Its translation is CASSRTGEQFF.

In its sample, this clone was seen a few times. The chain employs TRBV27 and TRBJ2-1; 7 bases match TRBD2. This CDR3 has 14 amino acids. Per the germline V gene, CDR1 is MNHEY and CDR2 is SMNVEV (reference sequence). V lost 10 bases, J lost 4 bases, and 10 bases stayed unmatched. The CDR3 sequence is CAIKRGEGYNEQFF. The CDR3 DNA reads as TGTGCCATCAAACGGGGGGAGGGGTACAATGAGCAGTTCTTC.

The chain uses TRBV7-9 and TRBJ1-2, with D unresolved. Germline V gene lookup returns CDR1 SEHNR and CDR2 FQNEAQ (reference sequence). CDR3 length: 16 amino acids. Trimming stripped 4 bases from V and 3 bases from J, with 18 bases between. This chain's CDR3 is CASSWKRSRLDYGYTF. The CDR3 bases are TGTGCCAGCAGCTGGAAACGGTCGCGGTTGGACTATGGCTACACCTTC.

This clone was recorded once. The chain employs TRBV28 and TRBJ1-5; possibly TRBD1 for D (5 bases). Germline CDR1 and CDR2: MDHEN and SYDVKM. Trimming pared 4 bases from V and 1 base from J, leaving 11 bases between. CDR3 length equals 15 residues. CDR3: CASSSRQWSNQPQHF. The CDR3 DNA is TGTGCCAGCAGTTCCAGACAGTGGAGCAATCAGCCCCAGCATTTT.

This chain joins TRBV7-2 and TRBJ2-2; a possible D gene is TRBD1 (5 bases). Looked up from germline, CDR1 is SGHTA and CDR2 is FQGNSA. V dropped 2 bases and J dropped 6 bases, with 7 bases sitting between them. CDR3 length: 13 residues. The CDR3 DNA reads TGTGCCAGCAGCTTAAGCAGGGCCGGGGAGCTGTTTTTT. It is translated as CASSLSRAGELFF. The full variable domain, its missing parts supplied by reference TRBV7-2 and TRBJ2-2, is GAGVSQSPSNKVTEKGKDVELRCDPISGHTALYWYRQSLGQGLEFLIYFQGNSAPDKSGLPSDRFSAERTGGSVSTLTIQRTQQEDSAVYLCASSLSRAGELFFGEGSRLTVL.

This rearrangement joins TRBV11-2 to TRBJ1-4; no clear D. V was cut by 7 bases and J by 7 bases, with 13 bases left in between. CDR1 is SGHAT and CDR2 is FQNNGV in the germline V gene. The CDR3 spans 13 residues. CDR3 protein: CASTEGYSEKLFF. In nucleotides, the CDR3 is TGTGCCAGCACCGAGGGTTACAGTGAAAAACTGTTTTTT.